This record concerns one T cell receptor (beta chain) sequence. This table comes from immunoSEQ multiplex PCR, and its TCRdb copy is limited to in-frame clones, with some not included. The data contain around 480,000 clones, around 90% of them seen just once; the ten biggest clones take up 0.7%. These data originate in a study of blood T cell repertoires in COVID-19. The wider study: Samples came from the United States, Italy and Spain, spanning acute and convalescent COVID-19. T cells, B-cell-depleted T cells, or PBMCs provided the cDNA or gDNA that served as material.

Recruits, aged roughly 18 to 90 years, lived in 24 US areas. What the recovered Cohort 3 donors had was two negative PCRs, clearance, or symptom resolution. Sequenced input: PBMCs or T cells enriched from blood (not recorded which). The TCR originated in a woman between 18 and 30 years old who had recovered from COVID-19.

The CDR3 DNA is TGTGCCAGCACCGGCTACGGGGACTCCTACGAGCAGTACTTC. It codes for CASTGYGDSYEQYF. This sequence joins TRBV5-6 and TRBJ2-7, with D possibly being TRBD2 (5 bases). The CDR3 consists of 14 residues. V lost 6 bases to trimming and J lost 0 bases, with 13 bases between them. CDR1 SGHDT and CDR2 YYEEEE come from the germline V gene.